This T cell receptor (beta chain) was sequenced during a study of low-dose radiotherapy and immunotherapy resistance in tumors. Alpha- and beta-chain coverage of first-strand cDNA came from TRAV- and TRBV-specific primers. Amplification of TCRs used a constant-region primer and V-primer adapter for roughly 21 PCR cycles. TCRdb recomputed calls from the reads with MiXCR, one row per CDR3 protein. The table has around 58,000 distinct CDR3 sequences, around 23% seen once. This clonotype showed up many times. This CDR3 contains 14 residues. From germline, CDR1 is SQVTM and CDR2 ANQGSEA. The V gene end was trimmed by 7 bases and the J gene end by 1 base; junction bases not matched to a gene: 7. Time point in this sample: after trial treatment. The treatment was: LDRT plus nivolumab, ipilimumab, low-dose cyclophosphamide and aspirin (RACIN trial).

The receptor was isolated from a male donor with prostate cancer. The chain couples TRBV29-1 to TRBJ2-5; 9 bases match TRBD2. The sequencing used PBMCs, collected after low-dose radiotherapy plus immunotherapy. The CDR3 loop reads CSAPTSGIQETQYF. The CDR3 nucleotides read TGCAGCGCCCCGACTAGCGGAATCCAAGAGACCCAGTACTTC.